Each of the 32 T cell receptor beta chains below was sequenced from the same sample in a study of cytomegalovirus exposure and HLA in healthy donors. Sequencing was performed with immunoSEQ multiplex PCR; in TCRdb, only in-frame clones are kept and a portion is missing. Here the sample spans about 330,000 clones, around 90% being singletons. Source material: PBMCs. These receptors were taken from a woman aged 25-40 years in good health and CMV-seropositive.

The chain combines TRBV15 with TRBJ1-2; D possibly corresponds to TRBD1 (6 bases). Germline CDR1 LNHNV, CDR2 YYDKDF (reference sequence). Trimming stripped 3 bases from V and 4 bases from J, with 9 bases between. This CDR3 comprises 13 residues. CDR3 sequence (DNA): TGTGCCACCAGCAGGGACAGCCGCTATGGCTACACCTTC. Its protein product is CATSRDSRYGYTF. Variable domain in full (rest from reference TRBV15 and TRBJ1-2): DAMVIQNPRYQVTQFGKPVTLSCSQTLNHNVMYWYQQKSSQAPKLLFHYYDKDFNNEADTPDNFQSRRPNTSFCFLDIRSPGLGDTAMYLCATSRDSRYGYTFGSGTRLTVV.

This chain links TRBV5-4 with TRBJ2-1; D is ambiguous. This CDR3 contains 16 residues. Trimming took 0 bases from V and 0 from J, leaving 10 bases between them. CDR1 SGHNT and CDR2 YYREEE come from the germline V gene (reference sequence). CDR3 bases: TGTGCCAGCAGCTTGGGGGGAAGGAGCTCCTACAATGAGCAGTTCTTC. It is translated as CASSLGGRSSYNEQFF.

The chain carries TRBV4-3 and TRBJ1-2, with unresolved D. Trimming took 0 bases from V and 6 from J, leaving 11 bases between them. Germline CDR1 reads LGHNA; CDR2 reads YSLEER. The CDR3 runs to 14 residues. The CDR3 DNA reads TGCGCCAGCAGCCAAGAGGGTAGGTCGAATGGCTACACCTTC. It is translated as CASSQEGRSNGYTF.

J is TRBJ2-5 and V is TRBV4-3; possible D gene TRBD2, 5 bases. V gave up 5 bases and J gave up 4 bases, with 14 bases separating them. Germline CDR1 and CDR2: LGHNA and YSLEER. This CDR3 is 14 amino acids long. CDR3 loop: CASSTQGRGETQYF. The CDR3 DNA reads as TGCGCCAGCAGCACACAAGGACGGGGAGAGACCCAGTACTTC.

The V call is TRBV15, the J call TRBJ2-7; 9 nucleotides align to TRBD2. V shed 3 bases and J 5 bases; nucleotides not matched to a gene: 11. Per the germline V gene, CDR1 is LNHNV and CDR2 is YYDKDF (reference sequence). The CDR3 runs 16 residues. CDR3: CATSRRLAATSHEQYF. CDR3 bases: TGTGCCACCAGCAGGAGACTAGCGGCTACCAGCCACGAGCAGTACTTC.

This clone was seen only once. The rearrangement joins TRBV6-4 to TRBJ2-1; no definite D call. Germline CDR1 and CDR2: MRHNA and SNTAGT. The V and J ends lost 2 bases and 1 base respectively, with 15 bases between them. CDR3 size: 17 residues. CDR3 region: CASSDPHVDGSYNEQFF. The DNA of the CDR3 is TGTGCCAGCAGTGACCCCCATGTGGATGGATCCTACAATGAGCAGTTCTTC.

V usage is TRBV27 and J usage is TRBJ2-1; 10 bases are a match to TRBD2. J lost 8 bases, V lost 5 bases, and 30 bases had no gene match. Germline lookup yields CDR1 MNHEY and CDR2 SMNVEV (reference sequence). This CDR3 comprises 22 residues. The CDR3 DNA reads TGTGCCAGCAGTAACCCGCGGCTAGCGGGAGATCCCCCATCTGATCAGCGTGATGAGCAGTTCTTC. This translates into CASSNPRLAGDPPSDQRDEQFF.

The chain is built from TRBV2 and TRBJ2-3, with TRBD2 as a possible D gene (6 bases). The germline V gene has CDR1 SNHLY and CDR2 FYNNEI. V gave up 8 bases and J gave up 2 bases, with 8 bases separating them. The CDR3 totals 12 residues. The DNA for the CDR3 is TGTGCCAGCCGGACTAACACAGATACGCAGTATTTT. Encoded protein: CASRTNTDTQYF.

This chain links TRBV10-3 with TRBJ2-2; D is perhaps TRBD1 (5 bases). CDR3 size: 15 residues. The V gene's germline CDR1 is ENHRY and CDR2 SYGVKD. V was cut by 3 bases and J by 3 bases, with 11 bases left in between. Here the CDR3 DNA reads TGTGCCATCAGTGATCAGGGTTGGTACACCGGGGAGCTGTTTTTT. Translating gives CAISDQGWYTGELFF.

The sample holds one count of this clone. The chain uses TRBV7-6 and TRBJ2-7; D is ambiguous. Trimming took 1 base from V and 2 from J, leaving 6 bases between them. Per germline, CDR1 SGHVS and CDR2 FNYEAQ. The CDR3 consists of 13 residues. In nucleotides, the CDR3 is TGTGCCAGCAGCTTAGGGTCTACCTACGAGCAGTACTTC. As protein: CASSLGSTYEQYF.

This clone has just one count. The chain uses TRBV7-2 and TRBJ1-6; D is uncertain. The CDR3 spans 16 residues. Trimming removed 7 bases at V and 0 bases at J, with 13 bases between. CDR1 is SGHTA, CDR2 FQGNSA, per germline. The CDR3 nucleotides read TGTGCCAGCAACGGCCGCGCGGACTCCTATAATTCACCCCTCCACTTT. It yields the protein CASNGRADSYNSPLHF.

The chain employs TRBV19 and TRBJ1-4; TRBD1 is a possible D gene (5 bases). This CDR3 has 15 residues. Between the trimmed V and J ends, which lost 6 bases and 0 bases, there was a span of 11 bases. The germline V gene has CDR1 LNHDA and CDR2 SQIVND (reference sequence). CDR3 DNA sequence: TGTGCCAGTAGCCCCGGGACGGCAACTAATGAAAAACTGTTTTTT. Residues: CASSPGTATNEKLFF.

CDR3 in amino acids: CSVAPQGAEETQYF. As DNA, the CDR3 is TGCAGCGTTGCCCCACAGGGGGCCGAAGAGACCCAGTACTTC. The rearrangement uses TRBV29-1 and TRBJ2-5; 9 bases are a match to TRBD1. The V gene's germline CDR1 is SQVTM and CDR2 ANQGSEA. V was pared by 4 bases and J by 3 bases, with 6 bases of the junction left unmatched. The CDR3 loop spans 14 amino acids.

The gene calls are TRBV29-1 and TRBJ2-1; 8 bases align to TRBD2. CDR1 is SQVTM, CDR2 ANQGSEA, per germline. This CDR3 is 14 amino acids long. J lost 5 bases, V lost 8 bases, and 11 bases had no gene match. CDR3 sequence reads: CSIRWGTRDNEQFF. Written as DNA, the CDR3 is TGCAGCATCCGATGGGGGACTAGGGACAATGAGCAGTTCTTC.

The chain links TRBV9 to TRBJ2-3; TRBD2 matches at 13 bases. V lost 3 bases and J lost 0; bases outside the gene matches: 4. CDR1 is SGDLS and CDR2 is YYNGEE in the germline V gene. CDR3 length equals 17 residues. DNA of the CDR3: TGTGCCAGCAGCGAACTAGCGGGGGGGCGGAGCACAGATACGCAGTATTTT. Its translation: CASSELAGGRSTDTQYF.

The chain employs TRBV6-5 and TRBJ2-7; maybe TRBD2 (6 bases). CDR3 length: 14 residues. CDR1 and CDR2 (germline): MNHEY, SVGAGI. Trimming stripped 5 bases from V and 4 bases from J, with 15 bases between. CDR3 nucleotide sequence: TGTGCCAGCAGTACACGGAGGGGCCAATACGAGCAGTACTTC. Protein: CASSTRRGQYEQYF.

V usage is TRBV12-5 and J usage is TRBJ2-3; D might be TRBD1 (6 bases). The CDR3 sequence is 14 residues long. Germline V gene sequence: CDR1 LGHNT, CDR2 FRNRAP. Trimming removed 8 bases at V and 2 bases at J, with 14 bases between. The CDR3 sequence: CASMPGVHTDTQYF. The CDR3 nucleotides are TGTGCTAGTATGCCAGGGGTACACACAGATACGCAGTATTTT.

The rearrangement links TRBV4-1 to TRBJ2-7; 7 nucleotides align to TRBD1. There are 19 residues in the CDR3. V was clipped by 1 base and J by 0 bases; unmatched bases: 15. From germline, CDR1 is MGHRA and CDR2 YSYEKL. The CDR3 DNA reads TGCGCCAGCAGCCAAGTTCCAGGGGGAGCGGAGGCAATCTCCTACGAGCAGTACTTC. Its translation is CASSQVPGGAEAISYEQYF.

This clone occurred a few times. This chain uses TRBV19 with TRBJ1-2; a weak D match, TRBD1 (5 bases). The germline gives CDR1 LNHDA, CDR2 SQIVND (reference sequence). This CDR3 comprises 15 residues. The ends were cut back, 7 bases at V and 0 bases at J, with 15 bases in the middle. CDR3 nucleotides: TGTGCCAGTACTAACCTCAGGGCAGCTAACTATGGCTACACCTTC. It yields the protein CASTNLRAANYGYTF. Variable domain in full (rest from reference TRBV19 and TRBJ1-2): DGGITQSPKYLFRKEGQNVTLSCEQNLNHDAMYWYRQDPGQGLRLIYYSQIVNDFQKGDIAEGYSVSREKKESFPLTVTSAQKNPTAFYLCASTNLRAANYGYTFGSGTRLTVV.

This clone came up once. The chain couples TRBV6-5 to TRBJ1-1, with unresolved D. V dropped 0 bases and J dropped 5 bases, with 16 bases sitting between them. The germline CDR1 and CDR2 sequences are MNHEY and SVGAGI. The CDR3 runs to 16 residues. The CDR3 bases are TGTGCCAGCAGTTACTCGTCAGCTGATGTAATAACTGAAGCTTTCTTT. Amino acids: CASSYSSADVITEAFF.

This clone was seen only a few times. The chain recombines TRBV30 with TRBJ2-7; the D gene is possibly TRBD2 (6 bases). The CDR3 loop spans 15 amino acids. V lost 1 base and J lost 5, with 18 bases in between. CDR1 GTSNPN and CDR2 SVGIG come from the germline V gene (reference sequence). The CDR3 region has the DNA TGTGCCTGGAGTGGACGGGTAGCGGTCCGGGACGAGCAGTACTTC. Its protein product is CAWSGRVAVRDEQYF.

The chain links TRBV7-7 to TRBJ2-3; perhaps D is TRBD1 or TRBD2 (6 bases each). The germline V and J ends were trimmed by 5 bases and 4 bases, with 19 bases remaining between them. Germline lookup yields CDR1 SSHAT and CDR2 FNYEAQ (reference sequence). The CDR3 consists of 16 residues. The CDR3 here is CASSPLPGARADTQYF. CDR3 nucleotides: TGTGCCAGCAGCCCCCTACCGGGGGCGCGTGCAGATACGCAGTATTTT.

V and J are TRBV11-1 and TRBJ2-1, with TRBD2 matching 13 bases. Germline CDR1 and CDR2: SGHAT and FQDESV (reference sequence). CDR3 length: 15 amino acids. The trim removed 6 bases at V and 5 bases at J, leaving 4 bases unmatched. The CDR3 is CASSPGTSGNNEQFF. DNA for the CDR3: TGTGCCAGCAGTCCGGGGACTAGCGGGAACAATGAGCAGTTCTTC.

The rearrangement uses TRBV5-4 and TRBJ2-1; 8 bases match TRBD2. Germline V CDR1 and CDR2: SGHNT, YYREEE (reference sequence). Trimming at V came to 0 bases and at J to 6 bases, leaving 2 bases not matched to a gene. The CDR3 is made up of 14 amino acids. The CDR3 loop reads CASSLELAANEQFF. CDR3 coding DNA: TGTGCCAGCAGCTTGGAACTAGCGGCCAATGAGCAGTTCTTC.

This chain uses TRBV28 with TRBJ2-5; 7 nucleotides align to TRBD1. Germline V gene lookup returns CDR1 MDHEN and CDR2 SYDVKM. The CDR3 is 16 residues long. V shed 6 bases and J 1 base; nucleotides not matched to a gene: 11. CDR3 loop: CASRTTLTGPQETQYF. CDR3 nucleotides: TGTGCCAGCAGGACGACACTGACAGGGCCCCAAGAGACCCAGTACTTC.

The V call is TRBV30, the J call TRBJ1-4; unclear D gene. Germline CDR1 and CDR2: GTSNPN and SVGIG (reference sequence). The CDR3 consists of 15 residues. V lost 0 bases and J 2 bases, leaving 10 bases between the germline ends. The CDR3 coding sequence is TGTGCCTGGAGTGTATCGGTGAGGACTAATGAAAAACTGTTTTTT. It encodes CAWSVSVRTNEKLFF.

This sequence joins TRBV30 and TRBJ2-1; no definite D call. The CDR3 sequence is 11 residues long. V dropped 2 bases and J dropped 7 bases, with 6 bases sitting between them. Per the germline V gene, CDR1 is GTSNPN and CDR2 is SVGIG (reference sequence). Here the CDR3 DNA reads TGTGCCTGGAGTTTTGGGAATGAGCAGTTCTTC. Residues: CAWSFGNEQFF.

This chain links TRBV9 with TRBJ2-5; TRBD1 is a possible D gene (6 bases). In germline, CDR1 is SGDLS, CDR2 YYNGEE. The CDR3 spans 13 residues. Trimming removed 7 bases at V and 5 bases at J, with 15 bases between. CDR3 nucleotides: TGTGCCAGCTCCCCGGACAGTGAGGAGACCCAGTACTTC. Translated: CASSPDSEETQYF.

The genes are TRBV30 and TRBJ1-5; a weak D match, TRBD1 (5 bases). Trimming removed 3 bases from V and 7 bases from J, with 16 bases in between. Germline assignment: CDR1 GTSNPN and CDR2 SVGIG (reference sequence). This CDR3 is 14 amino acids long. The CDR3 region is CAWSPSGPGQPQHF. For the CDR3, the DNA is TGTGCCTGGAGCCCGTCAGGGCCGGGGCAGCCCCAGCATTTT.

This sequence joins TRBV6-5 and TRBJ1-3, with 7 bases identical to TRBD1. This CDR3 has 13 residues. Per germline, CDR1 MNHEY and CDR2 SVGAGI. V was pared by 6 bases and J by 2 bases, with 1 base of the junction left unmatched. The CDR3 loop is CASSDRAGNTIYF. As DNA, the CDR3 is TGTGCCAGCAGCGACAGGGCTGGAAACACCATATATTTT.

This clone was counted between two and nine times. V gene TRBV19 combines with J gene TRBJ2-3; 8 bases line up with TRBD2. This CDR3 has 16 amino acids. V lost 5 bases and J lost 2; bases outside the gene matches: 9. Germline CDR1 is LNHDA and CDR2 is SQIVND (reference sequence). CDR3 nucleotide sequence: TGTGCCAGTAGTTTATCGGGGGGGGCCCCCACAGATACGCAGTATTTT. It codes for CASSLSGGAPTDTQYF.

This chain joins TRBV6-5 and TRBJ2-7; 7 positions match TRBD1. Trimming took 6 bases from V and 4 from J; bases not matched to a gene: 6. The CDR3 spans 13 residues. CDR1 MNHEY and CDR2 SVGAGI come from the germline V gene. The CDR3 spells CASRSGTVYEQYF. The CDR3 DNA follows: TGTGCCAGCAGATCCGGGACAGTTTACGAGCAGTACTTC.